Reported below is one TCR beta chain. The specificity of this receptor is unknown. Per-base qualities were not stored, and no clone one base away is much larger. The data were taken from a study of post-analysis software for immune sequencing data (dated by TCRdb to 2015 to 2017). About the study as a whole: Relapsing-remitting, secondary progressive and progressive-relapsing multiple sclerosis were recorded as disease courses, and subtype annotation was lacking for some patients. The patient repertoires were set against ten to eleven previously published healthy control repertoires from donors whose ages ranged from roughly 6 to 26 years. A subset of samples was prepared in parallel using single-end sample barcoding, then pooled and co-amplified after Illumina adapter ligation.

Preparation of the library involved PCR. The data were produced on an Illumina HiSeq 2500. Unique molecular identifiers were incorporated into TCR beta cDNA libraries to reduce PCR and sequencing biases. Some 500,000 cDNA molecules were obtained for every 1 to 10 million input T cells, so each molecule roughly corresponded to one T cell. The patient libraries were prepared and sequenced with the same protocol used for the earlier healthy control dataset. Within a given batch, samples were prepared together, multiplexed and sequenced on the same HiSeq lane. The published analysis was carried out like this. MIGEC handled the raw barcoded reads, throwing out single-read molecular identifier groups before consensus assembly and CDR3 extraction. VDJtools was used for post-analysis of the clonotype tables, and diversity was normalized by down-sampling every dataset to the size of the smallest sample. In repertoire overlap clustering, CDR3 amino acid sequences, but not nucleotide sequences, were matched to correct batch-related cross-sample contamination. The public reads were reprocessed in TCRdb via fastp at Q25 and MiXCR, keeping in-frame beta chains. CDR3 protein sequences are deduplicated, and each keeps its most common genes and DNA. TCRdb, not the original authors, processed these V and J calls. The sample data list some 700,000 distinct CDR3 sequences, and approximately 60% of these were observed just once. Around 11% of the sample rests with the top ten.

What the authors observed across the whole study: When samples were clustered directly using the F measure, samples prepared in the same batch co-clustered strongly, which prompted a batch-effect correction. A handful of TRBV segments, including TRBV5-6, TRBV5-1 and TRBV20-1, were significantly more frequent in patients than controls. Multiple sclerosis patients had significantly lower normalized Chao1 diversity than controls, a result that suggests substantial peripheral T-cell clonal expansion. The multiple sclerosis patient group was slightly younger than the control group.

TCR beta repertoires were profiled from peripheral blood of 10 to 15 young patients with multiple sclerosis to demonstrate the VDJtools post-analysis software. The patients with multiple sclerosis were children and adolescents between about 6 and 15 years of age. A distance of 23 bases separates the germline ends of V and J, which lose 8 bases and 9 bases respectively. Taken from cysteine to phenylalanine, the CDR3 has 15 residues. Of the read, only the CDR3 DNA is kept; its 45 bases are in frame from base 1. CDR1 is given as SGHTA and CDR2 as FQGNSA, both from the germline V gene. The rearrangement joined TRBV7-2 to TRBJ1-5; a tentative D call is TRBD1 (6 bases match). Material: blood. The receptor was derived from a girl aged 2-10 years with multiple sclerosis. The nucleotide sequence reads TGTGCCAGCGGCCCAAGGGGGGGGCCGGGTGCGCCCCAGCATTTT. Translated, this is CASGPRGGPGAPQHF.